This T cell receptor (beta chain) is from a study of cytomegalovirus exposure and HLA in healthy donors. General study points: In an earlier analysis, productive rearrangement rates for most beta V segments clustered near 87% or 30%. There were reportedly fewer N-insertions in an Asian-associated ancestry cluster than the roughly 670-donor mean, in a later analysis. With DRB1 most and HLA-C fewest, TCR association rates differed between HLA loci in a later analysis. A few of the chains that were CMV-associated were confirmed in vitro to be specific for CMV antigens.

The V and J ends lost 6 bases and 1 base respectively, with 15 bases between them. Per germline, CDR1 MNHNS and CDR2 SASEGT. This CDR3 has 15 residues. As regards this clone: The antigen is undetermined.

It was with 60 Vbeta and 13 Jbeta primers that the PCR ran. The assay was immunoSEQ multiplex PCR, and TCRdb's table has in-frame clones only and misses some. Among approximately 210,000 clones listed, 70% to 80% were seen once. Source material: PBMCs. V and J are TRBV6-1 and TRBJ1-2; tentative D call: TRBD1 (5 bases). The sequence derives from a woman in her forties or fifties in good health and CMV-seronegative. The CDR3 spells CASRLKGPLNYGYTF. CDR3 DNA sequence: TGTGCCAGCAGATTAAAGGGGCCTCTTAACTATGGCTACACCTTC.